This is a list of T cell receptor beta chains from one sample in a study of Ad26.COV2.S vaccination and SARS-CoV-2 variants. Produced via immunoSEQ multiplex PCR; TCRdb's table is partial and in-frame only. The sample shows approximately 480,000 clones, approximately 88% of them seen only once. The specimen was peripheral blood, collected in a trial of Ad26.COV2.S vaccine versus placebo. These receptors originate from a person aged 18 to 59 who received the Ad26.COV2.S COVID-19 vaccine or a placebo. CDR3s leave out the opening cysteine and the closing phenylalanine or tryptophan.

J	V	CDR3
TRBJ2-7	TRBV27	ASSLGQGRHEQY
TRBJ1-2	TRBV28	ASSFGQGYGYT
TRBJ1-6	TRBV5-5	ASSFGLRSYNSPLH
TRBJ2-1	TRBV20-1	SARQDNEQF
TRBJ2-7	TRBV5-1	ASSLDRDKRYEQY
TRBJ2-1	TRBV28	AIRPQGTGNGQF
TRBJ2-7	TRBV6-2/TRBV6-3	ASSYTPTSGSYEQY
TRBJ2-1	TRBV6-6	ASSPGLAAYNEQF
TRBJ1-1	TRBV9	ASSVGAVGTEAF
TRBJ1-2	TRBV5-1	ASSTGRTIVNGYT
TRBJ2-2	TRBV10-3	AIRDRSNTGELF
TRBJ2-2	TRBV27	ASSKLAGGTGELF
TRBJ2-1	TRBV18	ASSPLYGGDSSYNEQF
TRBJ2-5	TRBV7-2	ASSLVVMETQY
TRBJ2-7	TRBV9	ASSVAGLAGASLYEQY
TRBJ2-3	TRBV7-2	ASSLYGSAETSTDTQY
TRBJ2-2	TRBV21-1	ASSKSTETGELF
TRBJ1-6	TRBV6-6	ASTGGADNSPLH
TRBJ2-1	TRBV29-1	SVRGAPSYNEQF
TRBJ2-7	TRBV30	AWSRAGTNEQY
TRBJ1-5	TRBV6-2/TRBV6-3	ASSRGMTGFTHGPQH
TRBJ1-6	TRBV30	AWKVVTEYSPLH
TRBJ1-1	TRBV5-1	ASSSSEVGYTEAF
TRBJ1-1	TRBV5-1	ASSIKISTEAF
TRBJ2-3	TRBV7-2	ASSSAPGTRIGTDTQY
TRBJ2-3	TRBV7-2	ASSLGVLAGGRADTQY
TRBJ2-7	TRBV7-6	ASSAHIGSGEQY
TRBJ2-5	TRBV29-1	SAGGETQY
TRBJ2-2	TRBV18	ASSLQTGVSSNTGELF